This TCR beta chain was recovered during a study of blood T cell repertoires in COVID-19. Using immunoSEQ multiplex PCR, the repertoire was profiled, and TCRdb retains in-frame clones only, with some absent. The sample lists approximately 270,000 clones; around nine tenths were seen once. V was pared by 5 bases and J by 3 bases, with 13 bases between. CDR3 length equals 15 residues. From germline, CDR1 is SEHNR and CDR2 FQNEAQ (reference sequence). This clone was picked up one time. V usage is TRBV7-9 and J usage is TRBJ1-4; D ambiguous. Material for sequencing was peripheral blood. The source of this sequence is a man in his forties or fifties with active or convalescent COVID-19. The CDR3 DNA reads TGTGCCAGCAGCGTGCAGAGGGCCTCTAATGAAAAACTGTTTTTT. Translated, it gives CASSVQRASNEKLFF.